This TCR beta chain was obtained from a study of CD8 T cells in Susac syndrome. Random hexamers served to reverse transcribe roughly 0.45 to 1 ug RNA. TCRdb reanalysed the immunoSEQ multiplex PCR reads using MiXCR and keeps one entry per CDR3 protein. Among approximately 80,000 distinct CDR3 sequences listed, roughly 94% were seen once. Sequencing of TCR beta, carried out with a high-throughput approach, was applied to CD8+ and CD4+ T cells from the blood. All included Susac syndrome patients satisfied recently defined diagnostic criteria for definite or probable disease. Germline V gene data show CDR1 as MNHEY and CDR2 as SMNVEV (reference sequence). This CDR3 is built from 11 residues. V shed 10 bases and J shed 10 bases, with 14 bases lying between them. The study, taken as a whole, reports: In total CD8+ repertoires, approximately 17 Susac-specific public clones were found, and in CD8+ TEMRA repertoires, 4 or 5 were found. The study's TCR sequencing and HLA analysis drew on a certain number of individuals. That number was acknowledged as relatively small.

Turning to this clonotype: Its target is unknown.

The chain recombines TRBV27 with TRBJ2-1; TRBD2 is a possible D gene (7 bases). Sequenced input: CD8+ T cells from PBMCs. This sequence originates from a human donor with Susac syndrome. The DNA of the CDR3 is TGTGCCACCGTGGGGAGGGGGGAGCAGTTCTTC. Amino acids: CATVGRGEQFF.